These 2 T cell receptor beta chains came from one sample sequenced in a study of control samples from healthy donors and cancer patients (dated by TCRdb to the early 2020s). The library was made by the immunoSEQ multiplex PCR assay. As stored in TCRdb, this immuneACCESS dataset retains in-frame rearrangements with V and J assigned. A fraction of the clones does not appear; measured against another copy, unresolved V genes explain less than half of the discrepancy, and the remainder lacks a known reason. The sample data list roughly 50,000 clones, and about 92% of these were observed just once. The ten largest account for approximately 0.8% of the sample. Sample: PBMCs. These TCRs come from a man aged 25 to 40 with colorectal cancer.

The chain carries TRBV15 and TRBJ2-1, with 9 bases matching TRBD2. Per germline, CDR1 LNHNV and CDR2 YYDKDF (reference sequence). This CDR3 is built from 18 residues. J gave up 6 bases and V 0 bases, and 12 bases lay outside the gene matches. CDR3 protein: CATSRDRRAGGLANEQFF. The CDR3 DNA sequence: TGTGCCACCAGCAGAGATCGGCGAGCGGGAGGCCTTGCCAATGAGCAGTTCTTC.

J is TRBJ2-7 and V is TRBV12-3 or TRBV12-4, with 7 positions matching TRBD1. This CDR3 has 13 residues. Losses at the gene ends were 6 bases for V and 3 bases for J; bases not matched to a gene: 5. The CDR3 protein is CASRDRVGYEQYF. DNA of the CDR3: TGTGCCAGCAGAGACAGGGTGGGCTACGAGCAGTACTTC.